These 32 T cell receptor beta chains were sequenced from one sample in a study of blood T cell repertoires in COVID-19. Using immunoSEQ multiplex PCR, the repertoire was profiled, and TCRdb retains in-frame clones only, with some absent. This sample yields about 78,000 clones, of which roughly 87% are seen a single time; roughly 1% belongs to the top ten. The sequencing input was peripheral blood. These receptors were taken from a woman in her forties or fifties in a cohort sampled during active COVID-19.

This sequence joins TRBV5-1 and TRBJ2-3; 7 bases are shared with TRBD1. J lost 0 bases, V lost 4 bases, and 11 bases had no gene match. CDR1 is SGHRS, CDR2 YFSETQ, per germline. There are 17 residues in the CDR3. DNA of the CDR3: TGCGCCAGCAGCCCCCTCCGGGACAGCACTAGCACAGATACGCAGTATTTT. Protein: CASSPLRDSTSTDTQYF. Full variable domain (rest looked up from reference TRBV5-1 and TRBJ2-3): KAGVTQTPRYLIKTRGQQVTLSCSPISGHRSVSWYQQTPGQGLQFLFEYFSETQRNKGNFPGRFSGRQFSNSRSEMNVSTLELGDSALYLCASSPLRDSTSTDTQYFGPGTRLTVL.

The chain has TRBV5-1 and TRBJ2-1, with D unclear. With 3 bases removed from V and 3 bases from J, the gap between germline ends came to 4 bases. The V gene's germline CDR1 is SGHRS and CDR2 YFSETQ. The CDR3 is 12 amino acids. The DNA for the CDR3 is TGCGCCAGCAGCTCCAACTACAATGAGCAGTTCTTC. As protein: CASSSNYNEQFF.

The genes are TRBV29-1 and TRBJ1-1, with D perhaps matching TRBD1 (6 bases). The CDR3 sequence is 11 residues long. The V gene lost 7 bases and the J gene lost 8 bases, with 14 bases spanning the gap. Germline V lookup: CDR1 SQVTM, CDR2 ANQGSEA. CDR3 in DNA: TGCAGCGCTGTCCCCGACAGGGAAGCTTTCTTT. It specifies CSAVPDREAFF.

The chain joins TRBV3-1 (or the pseudogene TRBV3-2) to TRBJ2-1; 9 nucleotides align to TRBD2. With V trimmed by 0 bases and J by 6 bases, 18 bases remained unmatched. The CDR3 is made up of 20 amino acids. The germline CDR1 and CDR2 sequences are LGHDT and YNNKEL (reference sequence). The CDR3 loop is CASSQESTSGWVGGPNEQFF. The DNA of the CDR3 is TGTGCCAGCAGCCAAGAGAGCACTAGCGGGTGGGTAGGGGGACCCAATGAGCAGTTCTTC.

The V gene is TRBV7-8, the J gene TRBJ2-2; tentatively, D is TRBD2 (6 bases). The CDR3 runs to 15 residues. CDR1 is SGHVS, CDR2 FQNEAQ, per germline. V lost 2 bases, J lost 7 bases, and 14 bases lay in between. CDR3 region: CASSLSGLGFGELFF. CDR3 nucleotide sequence: TGTGCCAGCAGCTTATCGGGACTCGGGTTCGGGGAGCTGTTTTTT.

In DNA form, the CDR3 reads TGTGCCTGGAGTACGGGGAATCAGCCCCAGCATTTT. Translation: CAWSTGNQPQHF. The V and J genes are TRBV30 and TRBJ1-5, with D unresolved. This CDR3 is built from 12 residues. Germline lookup yields CDR1 GTSNPN and CDR2 SVGIG (reference sequence). The ends were cut back, 2 bases at V and 4 bases at J, with 6 bases in the middle.

The J gene is TRBJ2-3, the V gene TRBV25-1; 7 positions match TRBD2. With V trimmed by 1 base and J by 12 bases, 10 bases remained unmatched. The CDR3 is 14 residues long. Germline V gives CDR1 MGHDK, CDR2 SYGVNS. CDR3 in amino acids: CASSELRGGPSQYF. In DNA form, the CDR3 reads TGTGCCAGCAGTGAATTACGGGGAGGGCCCTCCCAGTATTTT.

J is TRBJ2-3 and V is TRBV28; 10 nucleotides match TRBD1. J lost 4 bases, V lost 5 bases, and 3 bases had no gene match. Germline V CDR1 and CDR2: MDHEN, SYDVKM. This CDR3 region has 14 residues. CDR3 DNA sequence: TGTGCCAGCAGTGCTGGGACAGGGGCAGATACGCAGTATTTT. Protein product: CASSAGTGADTQYF. Complete variable domain (other parts from reference TRBV28 and TRBJ2-3): DVKVTQSSRYLVKRTGEKVFLECVQDMDHENMFWYRQDPGLGLRLIYFSYDVKMKEKGDIPEGYSVSREKKERFSLILESASTNQTSMYLCASSAGTGADTQYFGPGTRLTVL.

The CDR3 DNA reads TGTGCCAGCAAGCGTGTAGCGGGAGCGAACTACGAGCAGTACTTC. Encoded protein: CASKRVAGANYEQYF. J is TRBJ2-7 and V is TRBV19; 9 positions agree with TRBD2. Germline V CDR1 and CDR2: LNHDA, SQIVND (reference sequence). The CDR3 spans 15 residues. V lost 9 bases and J lost 3; bases outside the gene matches: 12.

The chain uses TRBV7-2 and TRBJ1-4, with D unresolved. CDR1 is SGHTA and CDR2 is FQGNSA in the germline V gene. V was shortened by 5 bases and J by 0 bases, with 10 bases between the two germline ends. The CDR3 is 15 residues long. CDR3 sequence: CASSPAGTTNEKLFF. Written as DNA, the CDR3 is TGTGCCAGCAGCCCAGCGGGAACAACTAATGAAAAACTGTTTTTT.

This chain connects TRBV7-9 to TRBJ1-1; the match to TRBD1 covers 8 bases. The CDR3 is 16 residues long. CDR1 is SEHNR, CDR2 FQNEAQ, per germline (reference sequence). The trim removed 6 bases at V and 1 base at J, leaving 10 bases unmatched. CDR3 protein: CASSNPRTGPNTEAFF. DNA of the CDR3: TGTGCCAGCAGTAACCCCAGGACAGGGCCGAACACTGAAGCTTTCTTT.

This chain connects TRBV5-4 to TRBJ2-1; D is uncertain. The CDR3 has 16 residues. The V gene lost 0 bases and the J gene lost 0 bases, with 10 bases spanning the gap. The germline V gene encodes CDR1 SGHNT and CDR2 YYREEE (reference sequence). Here the CDR3 DNA reads TGTGCCAGCAGCTTGGACTCCCCGAGCTCCTACAATGAGCAGTTCTTC. Protein: CASSLDSPSSYNEQFF.

This clone was counted only a few times. The chain joins TRBV18 to TRBJ2-7; 9 bases fit TRBD1. The V gene end was trimmed by 2 bases and the J gene end by 6 bases; junction bases not matched to a gene: 5. The CDR3 contains 14 residues. From germline, CDR1 is KGHSH and CDR2 LQKENI. Written as DNA, the CDR3 is TGTGCCAGCTCACCAAGGGACAGGGAGGCCGAGCAGTACTTC. Translation gives CASSPRDREAEQYF.

This clone appeared once. The rearrangement uses TRBV5-1 and TRBJ1-1, with D possibly matching TRBD1 (5 bases). This CDR3 has 18 amino acids. The germline V gene has CDR1 SGHRS and CDR2 YFSETQ. The V gene lost 4 bases and the J gene lost 2 bases, with 24 bases spanning the gap. In DNA form, the CDR3 reads TGCGCCAGCAGCGCCGGGACTGGACTCCTCCTGGGAAACACTGAAGCTTTCTTT. The encoded protein is CASSAGTGLLLGNTEAFF.

The V call is TRBV7-9, the J call TRBJ1-4; TRBD1 matches 7 bases. With 5 bases clipped from V and 5 bases from J, the junction kept 8 bases outside the gene matches. The germline V gene has CDR1 SEHNR and CDR2 FQNEAQ (reference sequence). The CDR3 runs 15 residues. CDR3 nucleotide sequence: TGTGCCAGCAGCCTCGGACAGGACCAAAATGAAAAACTGTTTTTT. Amino acids: CASSLGQDQNEKLFF.

The chain employs TRBV6-1 and TRBJ2-3; no reliable D call. The V gene's germline CDR1 is MNHNS and CDR2 SASEGT. CDR3 size: 15 residues. Trimming took 0 bases from V and 0 from J, leaving 7 bases between them. CDR3 region: CASSEAPGSTDTQYF. Written as DNA, the CDR3 is TGTGCCAGCAGTGAAGCGCCAGGTAGCACAGATACGCAGTATTTT.

The chain uses TRBV5-4 and TRBJ2-1, with D possibly matching TRBD2 (6 bases). V gave up 0 bases and J gave up 2 bases, with 21 bases separating them. The germline gives CDR1 SGHNT, CDR2 YYREEE (reference sequence). This CDR3 region has 19 residues. CDR3 bases: TGTGCCAGCAGCTTGGGGGGGGTTACTCAACCCGGAACCTACAATGAGCAGTTCTTC. Residues: CASSLGGVTQPGTYNEQFF.

The gene calls are TRBV5-1 and TRBJ1-4; tentatively, D is TRBD1 (5 bases). The length of the CDR3 is 15 residues. In germline, CDR1 is SGHRS, CDR2 YFSETQ. V was pared by 0 bases and J by 4 bases, with 10 bases between. The CDR3 sequence is CASSLEGHLNEKLFF. As DNA, the CDR3 is TGCGCCAGCAGCTTGGAAGGACATCTTAATGAAAAACTGTTTTTT.

This chain joins TRBV6-5 and TRBJ2-7, with D possibly matching TRBD1 (6 bases). This CDR3 contains 15 residues. Trimming shortened V by 6 bases and J by 0 bases, and 15 bases separated the two germline ends. Germline loops: CDR1 MNHEY, CDR2 SVGAGI. CDR3 sequence reads: CASRGLGAPSYEQYF. CDR3 nucleotides: TGTGCCAGCAGAGGACTGGGGGCTCCCTCCTACGAGCAGTACTTC.

The V and J genes are TRBV5-1 and TRBJ2-5; 8 nucleotides match TRBD1. The CDR3 loop spans 14 amino acids. Germline V gene sequence: CDR1 SGHRS, CDR2 YFSETQ. J gave up 5 bases and V 3 bases, and 6 bases lay outside the gene matches. CDR3 sequence reads: CASSSDRAEETQYF. The CDR3 DNA is TGCGCCAGCAGCTCGGACAGGGCGGAGGAGACCCAGTACTTC.

The chain combines TRBV18 with TRBJ1-3, with D unclear. The V and J ends lost 3 bases and 0 bases respectively, with 12 bases between them. Germline V CDR1 and CDR2: KGHSH, LQKENI. The length of the CDR3 is 16 residues. The chain's CDR3 is CASSPINYDSGNTIYF. The CDR3 DNA follows: TGTGCCAGCTCACCCATCAACTACGACTCTGGAAACACCATATATTTT.

The chain is built from TRBV11-2 and TRBJ2-2, with D maybe TRBD1 (7 bases). The CDR3 spans 14 residues. Germline CDR1 is SGHAT and CDR2 is FQNNGV. V dropped 4 bases and J dropped 7 bases, with 13 bases sitting between them. For the CDR3, the DNA is TGTGCCAGCAGCTCCCAGGGGGGTGTCGGGGAGCTGTTTTTT. Translation: CASSSQGGVGELFF.

This clone was found once. The DNA of the CDR3 is TGCGCCAGCAGCCCAGGGACTCGCCAAGAGACCCAGTACTTC. This sequence encodes CASSPGTRQETQYF. The V gene is TRBV5-1, the J gene TRBJ2-5; D is possibly TRBD2 (6 bases). CDR1 is SGHRS, CDR2 YFSETQ, per germline. V lost 4 bases, J lost 1 base, and 11 bases lay in between. The CDR3 is 14 residues long.

This chain connects TRBV28 to TRBJ1-1; maybe TRBD1 (5 bases). The germline V gene encodes CDR1 MDHEN and CDR2 SYDVKM. The CDR3 runs to 14 residues. The ends were cut back, 6 bases at V and 3 bases at J, with 14 bases in the middle. The chain's CDR3 is CASRVIPGDTEAFF. Here the CDR3 DNA reads TGTGCCAGCAGAGTCATCCCGGGGGACACTGAAGCTTTCTTT.

The J gene is TRBJ1-1, the V gene TRBV6-5; the D gene is possibly TRBD1 (5 bases). V was clipped by 7 bases and J by 4 bases, with 16 bases between them. The CDR3 consists of 14 residues. Per germline, CDR1 MNHEY and CDR2 SVGAGI. CDR3 nucleotide sequence: TGTGCCAGCACCCTCCTGCGGGGGATCACTGAAGCTTTCTTT. Encoded protein: CASTLLRGITEAFF.

The rearrangement uses TRBV28 and TRBJ1-2; 9 positions match TRBD1. CDR1 is MDHEN and CDR2 is SYDVKM in the germline V gene. After removal of 3 bases from V and 4 bases from J, the junction contained 6 bases not matched to a gene. The CDR3 consists of 15 residues. The CDR3 is CASSFPGTGSYGYTF. The CDR3 nucleotides are TGTGCCAGCAGTTTCCCCGGGACAGGGAGCTATGGCTACACCTTC.

The rearrangement joins TRBV19 to TRBJ2-3; no clear D gene. Trimming took 6 bases from V and 6 from J, leaving 19 bases between them. CDR3 size: 15 residues. Per the germline V gene, CDR1 is LNHDA and CDR2 is SQIVND (reference sequence). CDR3 coding DNA: TGTGCCAGTAGGGGCTGGATGATGGCCTTGGATACGCAGTATTTT. It specifies CASRGWMMALDTQYF.

This clone appeared a single time. This chain uses TRBV9 with TRBJ2-3; D call uncertain. CDR1 is SGDLS and CDR2 is YYNGEE in the germline V gene. The CDR3 spans 12 residues. The V end lost 5 bases, the J end lost 3 bases, and 7 bases lay between the germline ends. The CDR3 here is CASRATTDTQYF. CDR3 in DNA: TGTGCCAGCAGAGCAACGACAGATACGCAGTATTTT. The full variable domain, its missing parts supplied by reference TRBV9 and TRBJ2-3, is DSGVTQTPKHLITATGQRVTLRCSPRSGDLSVYWYQQSLDQGLQFLIQYYNGEERAKGNILERFSAQQFPDLHSELNLSSLELGDSALYFCASRATTDTQYFGPGTRLTVL.

The sample holds a few counts of this clone. The V call is TRBV7-2, the J call TRBJ1-5; 7 bases line up with TRBD2. The J call may be wrong; the DNA end is better matched by TRBJ2-3. The germline CDR1 and CDR2 sequences are SGHTA and FQGNSA. The CDR3 loop spans 14 amino acids. The CDR3 sequence: CASSLDREADWQYF. Written as DNA, the CDR3 is TGTGCCAGCAGCTTAGATCGGGAGGCAGATTGGCAGTATTTT.

V usage is TRBV28 and J usage is TRBJ1-6; TRBD1 matches 7 bases. Germline V gene lookup returns CDR1 MDHEN and CDR2 SYDVKM. The CDR3 runs 13 residues. With 10 bases clipped from V and 8 bases from J, the junction kept 8 bases outside the gene matches. The CDR3 DNA follows: TGTGCCACTTCCAGGACAGGAGATTCACCCCTCCACTTT. It yields the protein CATSRTGDSPLHF.

CDR3: CASSLSTDTQYF. The CDR3 DNA reads as TGCGCCAGCAGCCTAAGCACAGATACGCAGTATTTT. J is TRBJ2-3 and V is TRBV5-1; D is uncertain. This CDR3 is built from 12 residues. Germline CDR1 and CDR2: SGHRS and YFSETQ. Trimming pared 4 bases from V and 0 bases from J, leaving 3 bases between.

This CDR3 reads CASSKQGGGDGYTF. In DNA, the CDR3 is TGTGCCAGCAGTAAACAGGGGGGTGGGGATGGCTACACCTTC. This rearrangement joins TRBV6-5 to TRBJ1-2, with TRBD1 matching 8 bases. Trimming removed 5 bases from V and 6 bases from J; junction bases left unmatched: 8. Germline V lookup: CDR1 MNHEY, CDR2 SVGAGI. The length of the CDR3 is 14 residues.